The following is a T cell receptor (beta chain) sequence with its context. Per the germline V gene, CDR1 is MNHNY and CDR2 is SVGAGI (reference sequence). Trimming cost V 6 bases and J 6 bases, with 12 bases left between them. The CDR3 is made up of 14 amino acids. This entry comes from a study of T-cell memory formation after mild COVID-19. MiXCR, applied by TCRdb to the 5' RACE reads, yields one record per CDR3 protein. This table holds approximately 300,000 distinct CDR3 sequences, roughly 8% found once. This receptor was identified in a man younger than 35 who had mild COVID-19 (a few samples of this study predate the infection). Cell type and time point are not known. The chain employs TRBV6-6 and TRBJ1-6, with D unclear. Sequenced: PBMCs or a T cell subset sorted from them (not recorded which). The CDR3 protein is CASRAHLLNSPLHF. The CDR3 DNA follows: TGTGCCAGCAGAGCCCACCTCCTTAATTCACCCCTCCACTTT.